Listed below are T cell receptor beta chains from one sample, sequenced in a study of blood T cells in healthy people across ages. TCRdb fed the 5' RACE reads into MiXCR, producing one record per CDR3 protein. The sample has 800,000 to 950,000 distinct CDR3 sequences, 30% to 45% seen once. Sequencing was done on a sample of blood. The origin of the receptors is a man aged 18 to 30 in good health. CDR3s leave out the opening cysteine and the closing phenylalanine or tryptophan. Each record gives: J gene, V gene, CDR3 protein.

J gene: TRBJ1-2; V gene: TRBV25-1; CDR3 protein: ASSEFGAPEYGYT
J gene: TRBJ1-2; V gene: TRBV27; CDR3 protein: ASSLYRGLTYGYT
J gene: TRBJ2-3; V gene: TRBV20-1; CDR3 protein: SARDRSGRTDTQY
J gene: TRBJ1-1; V gene: TRBV6-2/TRBV6-3; CDR3 protein: AGSAYRGRSAF
J gene: TRBJ2-1; V gene: TRBV15; CDR3 protein: ATSRDTGASGDNEQF
J gene: .; V gene: TRBV29-1; CDR3 protein: SVLMSTSEQY
J gene: TRBJ1-2; V gene: TRBV12-3/TRBV12-4; CDR3 protein: ASSFEGVRYGYT
J gene: TRBJ2-3; V gene: TRBV2; CDR3 protein: ASKTGALYTDTQY
J gene: .; V gene: TRBV6-6; CDR3 protein: ASSYSRAGDHEQY
J gene: TRBJ1-2; V gene: TRBV5-6; CDR3 protein: ASTNTAGSLDKTQCGYT
J gene: TRBJ2-7; V gene: TRBV7-8; CDR3 protein: ASSLTTGKPSYEQY
J gene: TRBJ2-3; V gene: TRBV6-4; CDR3 protein: ASSGTNSDTQY
J gene: .; V gene: TRBV7-2; CDR3 protein: ASSLSGASYNEQY
J gene: TRBJ2-3; V gene: TRBV6-5; CDR3 protein: ASSYSVPGGRMIGTQY
J gene: TRBJ2-7; V gene: TRBV3-1; CDR3 protein: ASSQGRQAYEQY
J gene: TRBJ1-2; V gene: TRBV6-2/TRBV6-3; CDR3 protein: ASSYSIPTSGGYT
J gene: TRBJ1-5; V gene: TRBV7-3; CDR3 protein: ASTFVTGNQPQH
J gene: TRBJ2-7; V gene: TRBV3-1; CDR3 protein: ASSRLGQGVNEQY
J gene: TRBJ2-5; V gene: TRBV2; CDR3 protein: ASKASGKETQY
J gene: TRBJ2-1; V gene: TRBV7-2; CDR3 protein: ANSLSLGGAVGGPYNEQF
J gene: TRBJ2-7; V gene: TRBV7-2; CDR3 protein: ASSLVLWGQENYEQY
J gene: TRBJ2-7; V gene: TRBV5-5; CDR3 protein: ASSSLSGRIEQY
J gene: TRBJ2-3; V gene: TRBV20-1; CDR3 protein: SATLGPRADTQY
J gene: TRBJ1-1; V gene: TRBV15; CDR3 protein: ATSRVPGATEAF